These T cell receptor beta chains were read from a single sample in a study of blood T cell repertoires in COVID-19. TCRdb's copy holds only in-frame clones and misses some; the assay was immunoSEQ multiplex PCR. The sample has 250,000 to 350,000 clones, 85% seen once; the top ten hold 2% to 3%. Sequencing was done on a sample of PBMCs or T cells enriched from blood (not recorded which). The receptors were sampled from a woman aged 45-65 years who had recovered from COVID-19. Each CDR3 is given with its conserved first and last residue. Each record gives: D gene, clone size, V gene, J gene, CDR3 protein, CDR3 DNA. D genes are given only for firm matches. Clone size is shown for a subset of rows, as once, few, many or a class of expanded clone.

D: TRBD2
size: few
V: TRBV4-2
J: TRBJ2-7
CDR3: CASSQDQWATRLARYF
DNA: TGTGCCAGCAGCCAAGACCAGTGGGCCACTCGACTAGCCCGATACTTC

D: TRBD1
size: -
V: TRBV2
J: TRBJ1-1
CDR3: CASSLTGVNTEAFF
DNA: TGTGCCAGCAGCCTCACAGGGGTGAACACTGAAGCTTTCTTT

D: TRBD1
size: once
V: TRBV5-1
J: TRBJ1-1
CDR3: CASSEGQVTPNTEAFF
DNA: TGCGCCAGCAGCGAAGGACAGGTTACCCCGAACACTGAAGCTTTCTTT

D: -
size: few
V: TRBV25-1
J: TRBJ1-1
CDR3: CASSGHLNTEAFF
DNA: TGTGCCAGCAGTGGACACTTGAACACTGAAGCTTTCTTT

D: -
size: once
V: TRBV7-2
J: TRBJ2-5
CDR3: CASSPAWGRFKTQYF
DNA: TGTGCCAGCAGCCCAGCGTGGGGGAGGTTTAAGACCCAGTACTTC

D: TRBD2
size: -
V: TRBV11-2
J: TRBJ2-7
CDR3: CASSLVGLAYEQYF
DNA: TGTGCCAGCAGCTTAGTGGGACTAGCCTACGAGCAGTACTTC

D: -
size: -
V: TRBV7-2
J: TRBJ1-2
CDR3: CASSPRRRAGYTF
DNA: TGTGCCAGCAGCCCCCGACGGAGGGCCGGCTACACCTTC

D: TRBD2
size: -
V: TRBV6-4
J: TRBJ2-1
CDR3: CASSEASGSGYNEQFF
DNA: TGTGCCAGCAGTGAGGCTAGCGGGAGCGGGTACAATGAGCAGTTCTTC

D: TRBD1
size: -
V: TRBV7-9
J: TRBJ1-2
CDR3: CASSAPGQGYYGYTF
DNA: TGTGCCAGCAGCGCACCGGGACAGGGGTACTATGGCTACACCTTC

D: -
size: -
V: TRBV15
J: TRBJ1-2
CDR3: CATSRDLLASGGYTF
DNA: TGTGCCACCAGCAGAGATCTATTGGCTTCGGGAGGCTACACCTTC

D: TRBD1
size: -
V: TRBV5-4
J: TRBJ1-2
CDR3: CASSLKGQGFYGYTF
DNA: TGTGCCAGCAGCTTGAAGGGACAGGGGTTCTATGGCTACACCTTC

D: TRBD2
size: -
V: TRBV30
J: TRBJ2-1
CDR3: CAWSGTTLGDEQFF
DNA: TGTGCCTGGAGCGGGACTACCCTTGGCGATGAGCAGTTCTTC

D: TRBD1
size: -
V: TRBV9
J: TRBJ1-6
CDR3: CASSPRTGGNSPLHF
DNA: TGTGCCAGCAGCCCCCGGACAGGGGGAAATTCACCCCTCCACTTT

D: -
size: -
V: TRBV18
J: TRBJ2-7
CDR3: CASSPGQNEQYF
DNA: TGTGCCAGCTCACCAGGGCAGAACGAGCAGTACTTC

D: -
size: few
V: TRBV5-1
J: TRBJ1-5
CDR3: CASRQDSNQPQHF
DNA: TGCGCCAGCCGACAGGACAGCAATCAGCCCCAGCATTTT

D: TRBD2
size: -
V: TRBV28
J: TRBJ2-7
CDR3: CASSFQGNGGDEQYF
DNA: TGTGCCAGCAGTTTTCAGGGAAATGGGGGGGACGAGCAGTACTTC

D: -
size: -
V: TRBV10-3
J: TRBJ2-4
CDR3: CAIADSLAKNIQYF
DNA: TGTGCCATCGCAGACAGTTTAGCCAAAAACATTCAGTACTTC

D: -
size: -
V: TRBV30
J: TRBJ2-3
CDR3: CAGGWSPGDTQYF
DNA: TGTGCCGGAGGATGGAGCCCCGGAGATACGCAGTATTTT

D: -
size: -
V: TRBV19
J: TRBJ2-1
CDR3: CASSRTLHNEQFF
DNA: TGTGCCAGTAGTAGGACACTCCACAATGAGCAGTTCTTC

D: TRBD2
size: -
V: TRBV5-1
J: TRBJ2-3
CDR3: CASRGLAGGDTQYF
DNA: TGCGCCAGCAGAGGACTAGCGGGAGGAGATACGCAGTATTTT

D: TRBD2
size: -
V: TRBV5-1
J: TRBJ2-1
CDR3: CASSPMVAGGNEQFF
DNA: TGCGCCAGCAGCCCGATGGTAGCGGGGGGGAATGAGCAGTTCTTC

D: TRBD1
size: -
V: TRBV4-3
J: TRBJ1-1
CDR3: CASSLDRGTEAFF
DNA: TGCGCCAGCAGCCTGGACAGGGGCACTGAAGCTTTCTTT

D: -
size: -
V: TRBV6-5
J: TRBJ2-5
CDR3: CASSRSGTWGTQYF
DNA: TGTGCCAGCAGTAGGTCAGGGACTTGGGGGACCCAGTACTTC

D: -
size: -
V: TRBV5-6
J: TRBJ2-2
CDR3: CASSTPSQNTGELFF
DNA: TGTGCCAGCAGCACCCCGTCACAGAACACCGGGGAGCTGTTTTTT

D: TRBD1
size: -
V: TRBV5-1
J: TRBJ2-7
CDR3: CASSLNGQGNYEQYF
DNA: TGCGCCAGCAGCTTGAACGGACAGGGGAACTACGAGCAGTACTTC

D: TRBD2
size: many
V: TRBV19
J: TRBJ2-1
CDR3: CASSIVGAGVGNEQFF
DNA: TGTGCCAGTAGTATCGTTGGAGCGGGAGTGGGGAATGAGCAGTTCTTC

D: -
size: -
V: TRBV19
J: TRBJ1-2
CDR3: CASSIGLTGNYGYTF
DNA: TGTGCCAGTAGTATAGGATTGACAGGCAACTATGGCTACACCTTC

D: TRBD1
size: once
V: TRBV4-2
J: TRBJ1-6
CDR3: CASSQESGTGGHNSPLHF
DNA: TGTGCCAGCAGCCAAGAATCTGGGACAGGGGGACATAATTCACCCCTCCACTTT

D: TRBD1
size: few
V: TRBV5-1
J: TRBJ1-2
CDR3: CASALSGGGRAGYTF
DNA: TGCGCCAGCGCCCTCTCAGGGGGCGGCCGGGCTGGCTACACCTTC

D: TRBD1
size: -
V: TRBV10-2
J: TRBJ1-1
CDR3: CASRDRGGYTEAFF
DNA: TGCGCCAGCAGGGACAGGGGAGGGTACACTGAAGCTTTCTTT

D: -
size: few
V: TRBV18
J: TRBJ1-1
CDR3: CASSPSIGNTEAFF
DNA: TGTGCCAGCTCACCATCGATCGGGAACACTGAAGCTTTCTTT

D: TRBD1
size: -
V: TRBV9
J: TRBJ2-3
CDR3: CASSVGRGDTQYF
DNA: TGTGCCAGCAGCGTAGGCAGGGGGGATACGCAGTATTTT

D: -
size: -
V: TRBV19
J: TRBJ1-2
CDR3: CASSIDAGGIIYGYTF
DNA: TGTGCCAGTAGTATAGACGCTGGGGGCATTATCTATGGCTACACCTTC

D: -
size: -
V: TRBV30
J: TRBJ1-1
CDR3: CAWSGQSNTEAFF
DNA: TGTGCCTGGAGTGGACAGTCGAACACTGAAGCTTTCTTT

D: TRBD1
size: once
V: TRBV5-6
J: TRBJ1-1
CDR3: CASSSGQRLRNTEAFF
DNA: TGTGCCAGCAGCTCGGGACAGCGGTTAAGGAACACTGAAGCTTTCTTT

D: TRBD1
size: -
V: TRBV4-3
J: TRBJ1-5
CDR3: CASSHRTGSNQPQHF
DNA: TGCGCCAGCAGCCACCGGACAGGTAGCAATCAGCCCCAGCATTTT

D: TRBD2
size: -
V: TRBV5-1
J: TRBJ2-7
CDR3: CASSVTSGSRYEQYF
DNA: TGCGCCAGCAGCGTCACTAGCGGGAGTAGGTACGAGCAGTACTTC